Each of the 22 T cell receptor beta chains below was sequenced from the same sample in a study of neoadjuvant anti-PD-1 for oral cavity cancer. Sequenced by immunoSEQ multiplex PCR; TCRdb stores in-frame clones only, minus some. The profile shows 11,000 to 15,000 clones, over 60% of them singletons. Time point in this sample: after neoadjuvant nivolumab, at surgical resection. Sequencing was performed on PBMCs, taken after nivolumab (anti-PD-1) treatment. These receptor sequences come from a person between 40 and 80 years old with oral cavity squamous cell carcinoma.

The chain carries TRBV11-2 and TRBJ2-7; TRBD2 is a possible D gene (5 bases). CDR3 length equals 15 residues. V lost 5 bases, J lost 4 bases, and 18 bases lay in between. The germline V gene encodes CDR1 SGHAT and CDR2 FQNNGV. The CDR3 loop reads CASSPYRGGWYEQYF. CDR3 DNA: TGTGCCAGCAGCCCATACCGGGGTGGTTGGTACGAGCAGTACTTC.

The chain links TRBV5-1 to TRBJ1-6, with D unresolved. V shed 0 bases and J shed 7 bases, with 14 bases lying between them. Germline V CDR1 and CDR2: SGHRS, YFSETQ. CDR3 length equals 16 residues. The CDR3, as DNA: TGCGCCAGCAGCTTGGCTACGCCAGGACCAAATTCACCCCTCCACTTT. Protein: CASSLATPGPNSPLHF.

This clone is a singleton in its sample. The rearrangement links TRBV11-2 to TRBJ2-3; D is undetermined. Germline assignment: CDR1 SGHAT and CDR2 FQNNGV. This CDR3 contains 11 residues. V was cut by 4 bases and J by 3 bases, with 2 bases left in between. The CDR3 is CASSSTDTQYF. The CDR3, as DNA: TGTGCCAGCAGCTCTACAGATACGCAGTATTTT.

The chain is built from TRBV2 and TRBJ1-2; the D gene is possibly TRBD1 (5 bases). V gave up 7 bases and J gave up 8 bases, with 14 bases separating them. CDR1 and CDR2 (germline): SNHLY, FYNNEI. The CDR3 loop spans 12 amino acids. The DNA of the CDR3 is TGTGCCAGCACGTTAAACCGACAGGGCTACACCTTC. It specifies CASTLNRQGYTF.

The genes are TRBV30 and TRBJ2-1; no firm D call. CDR1 and CDR2 from the germline V gene are GTSNPN and SVGIG (reference sequence). The CDR3 consists of 13 residues. Trimming stripped 3 bases from V and 4 bases from J, with 10 bases between. CDR3 coding DNA: TGTGCCTGGAGAATAGGTGGATACAATGAGCAGTTCTTC. Amino acids: CAWRIGGYNEQFF.

The rearrangement joins TRBV2 to TRBJ1-2, with D unclear. The length of the CDR3 is 12 residues. The V end lost 7 bases, the J end lost 1 base, and 7 bases lay between the germline ends. Per the germline V gene, CDR1 is SNHLY and CDR2 is FYNNEI. The chain's CDR3 is CASNEDNYGYTF. CDR3 sequence (DNA): TGTGCCAGCAACGAGGATAACTATGGCTACACCTTC.

The gene calls are TRBV6-1 and TRBJ2-1; the match to TRBD2 covers 10 bases. After removal of 4 bases from V and 9 bases from J, the junction contained 12 bases not matched to a gene. CDR3 length: 16 amino acids. The germline V gene encodes CDR1 MNHNS and CDR2 SASEGT. CDR3 in DNA: TGTGCCAGCAGTGTGTCTCTAGCGGGAGTTGGTTTTGAGCAGTTCTTC. This gives the protein CASSVSLAGVGFEQFF.

The rearrangement joins TRBV13 to TRBJ1-2; D gene unclear. V was clipped by 4 bases and J by 5 bases, with 11 bases between them. Germline V gene sequence: CDR1 PRHDT, CDR2 FYEKMQ (reference sequence). The CDR3 length is 13 residues. The CDR3 nucleotides read TGTGCCAGCAGCTCACCGTCCCCTTATGGCTACACCTTC. Encoded protein: CASSSPSPYGYTF.

CDR3 amino acids: CASTGTDPLRGEAFF. The CDR3 DNA sequence: TGCGCCAGCACCGGGACCGACCCCTTACGGGGTGAAGCTTTCTTT. The rearrangement joins TRBV5-1 to TRBJ1-1, with TRBD1 as a possible D gene (5 bases). From germline, CDR1 is SGHRS and CDR2 YFSETQ. Trimming took 6 bases from V and 7 from J, leaving 22 bases between them. CDR3 length equals 15 residues.

The chain uses TRBV5-1 and TRBJ2-1; D not resolved. CDR3 length: 15 residues. V was trimmed by 0 bases and J by 4 bases, leaving 11 bases between them. Germline CDR1 reads SGHRS; CDR2 reads YFSETQ. Here the CDR3 reads CASSLVAVTYNEQFF. The CDR3 bases are TGCGCCAGCAGCTTGGTGGCGGTGACTTACAATGAGCAGTTCTTC.

The chain couples TRBV11-1 to TRBJ2-1, with 13 bases lining up with TRBD2. V was clipped by 5 bases and J by 6 bases; unmatched bases: 4. This CDR3 comprises 15 residues. CDR1 is SGHAT, CDR2 FQDESV, per germline (reference sequence). CDR3 sequence (DNA): TGTGCCAGCAGCCCAGGGACTAGCGGGGTCAATGAGCAGTTCTTC. It codes for CASSPGTSGVNEQFF.

This clone turned up a few times. The chain's CDR3 is CASSHGQARERAFF. DNA for the CDR3: TGTGCCAGCAGCCATGGACAGGCCAGGGAGCGTGCTTTCTTT. The V and J genes are TRBV4-2 and TRBJ1-1; TRBD1 aligns across 7 bases. The germline V gene has CDR1 LGHNA and CDR2 YNFKEQ. V trimming: 3 bases; J trimming: 11 bases; junction bases outside the gene matches: 12. CDR3 length equals 14 residues.

The chain combines TRBV7-6 with TRBJ1-1; no clear D. With 1 base removed from V and 0 bases from J, the gap between germline ends came to 6 bases. Germline loops: CDR1 SGHVS, CDR2 FNYEAQ. This CDR3 is 14 amino acids long. The CDR3 DNA follows: TGTGCCAGCAGCTTAGGGCCGGTGAACACTGAAGCTTTCTTT. It specifies CASSLGPVNTEAFF.

The rearrangement links TRBV29-1 to TRBJ1-1, with D possibly matching TRBD1 (6 bases). Germline lookup yields CDR1 SQVTM and CDR2 ANQGSEA. This CDR3 has 16 amino acids. With 3 bases removed from V and 0 bases from J, the gap between germline ends came to 17 bases. The CDR3 here is CSVEGAGTKVNTEAFF. DNA of the CDR3: TGCAGCGTTGAGGGGGCTGGGACAAAGGTGAACACTGAAGCTTTCTTT.

The chain couples TRBV9 to TRBJ2-1; 8 bases map to TRBD1. The CDR3 runs 15 residues. The germline V gene encodes CDR1 SGDLS and CDR2 YYNGEE. V was pared by 3 bases and J by 9 bases, with 11 bases of the junction left unmatched. This chain's CDR3 is CASSEGYYRGIEQFF. The DNA of the CDR3 is TGTGCCAGCAGCGAGGGATATTACAGGGGGATTGAGCAGTTCTTC.

This clone was found a few times. The rearrangement uses TRBV18 and TRBJ1-5; no definite D call. Germline lookup yields CDR1 KGHSH and CDR2 LQKENI. This CDR3 has 13 residues. Trimming took 3 bases from V and 4 from J, leaving 7 bases between them. In DNA form, the CDR3 reads TGTGCCAGCTCACCGGACGAAAATCAGCCCCAGCATTTT. Residues: CASSPDENQPQHF. Supplemented by reference TRBV18 and TRBJ1-5, the full variable domain reads NAGVMQNPRHLVRRRGQEARLRCSPMKGHSHVYWYRQLPEEGLKFMVYLQKENIIDESGMPKERFSAEFPKEGPSILRIQQVVRGDSAAYFCASSPDENQPQHFGDGTRLSIL.

The chain joins TRBV10-1 to TRBJ2-5; TRBD2 agrees at 9 bases. Unmatched junction bases numbered 7, after V lost 0 bases and J lost 5 bases. Germline V gene data show CDR1 as WNHNN and CDR2 as SYGVQD (reference sequence). This CDR3 spans 16 amino acids. The DNA for the CDR3 is TGCGCCAGCAGTGAGTCAGCGGGGGGACGAGAGGAGACCCAGTACTTC. This translates into CASSESAGGREETQYF.

V and J are TRBV2 and TRBJ2-2, with 10 bases fitting TRBD2. Per the germline V gene, CDR1 is SNHLY and CDR2 is FYNNEI. CDR3 length: 15 residues. Trimming at V came to 7 bases and at J to 7 bases, leaving 9 bases not matched to a gene. CDR3 coding DNA: TGTGCCAGCAAGGTTTCTAGCGGGAGTAGCGGGGAGCTGTTTTTT. As protein: CASKVSSGSSGELFF. The complete variable domain, with remaining parts taken from reference TRBV2 and TRBJ2-2, reads EPEVTQTPSHQVTQMGQEVILRCVPISNHLYFYWYRQILGQKVEFLVSFYNNEISEKSEIFDDQFSVERPDGSNFTLKIRSTKLEDSAMYFCASKVSSGSSGELFFGEGSRLTVL.

This clone was seen only a few times. The V call is TRBV12-5, the J call TRBJ2-7; no reliable D call. This CDR3 contains 12 residues. V lost 3 bases and J lost 7, with 10 bases in between. CDR1 and CDR2 from the germline V gene are LGHNT and FRNRAP. As DNA, the CDR3 is TGTGCTAGTGGTTTTGGAACGCGGGAGCAGTACTTC. Residues: CASGFGTREQYF.

The V call is TRBV4-1, the J call TRBJ2-1; D unresolved. V dropped 4 bases and J dropped 0 bases, with 10 bases sitting between them. The CDR3 is 15 amino acids. Germline V gene lookup returns CDR1 MGHRA and CDR2 YSYEKL. Here the CDR3 DNA reads TGCGCCAGCAGCCTCTTGATGGGCTCCTACAATGAGCAGTTCTTC. This sequence encodes CASSLLMGSYNEQFF.

This chain joins TRBV5-5 and TRBJ2-3; D uncertain. This CDR3 has 14 residues. Trimming left V 3 bases short and J 2 bases short, with 10 bases between. Germline V gene data show CDR1 as SGHKS and CDR2 as YYEKEE (reference sequence). CDR3 in DNA: TGTGCCAGCAGCTCAACAAGGACCACAGATACGCAGTATTTT. Translating it yields CASSSTRTTDTQYF. The variable domain in full, with the rest retrieved from reference TRBV5-5 and TRBJ2-3, is DAGVTQSPTHLIKTRGQQVTLRCSPISGHKSVSWYQQVLGQGPQFIFQYYEKEERGRGNFPDRFSARQFPNYSSELNVNALLLGDSALYLCASSSTRTTDTQYFGPGTRLTVL.

The chain carries TRBV7-9 and TRBJ1-1, with TRBD1 identical over 7 bases. Germline V CDR1 and CDR2: SEHNR, FQNEAQ (reference sequence). This CDR3 is built from 14 residues. After removal of 6 bases from V and 1 base from J, the junction contained 5 bases not matched to a gene. As DNA, the CDR3 is TGTGCCAGCAGGAACAGACAGGGGAACACTGAAGCTTTCTTT. Its translation: CASRNRQGNTEAFF.